The source of this T cell receptor beta chain is a study of spatial heterogeneity in lung cancer (dated by TCRdb to between 2018 and 2020). Regarding the research as a whole: Beta-chain transcripts were consistently detected in greater numbers than alpha-chain transcripts, which likely reflects a higher abundance of beta-chain transcripts. In the raw uncorrected reads, each unique combination of TCR and UMI appeared on average more than ten times. In non-small cell lung cancer, the study quantitatively compared TCR alpha and beta repertoires across several tumor regions, matched nontumor lung, and blood. Nonsynonymous mutation counts, determined by whole-exome sequencing of tumor tissue, were related to TCR repertoire features. At surgery, over 200 tumor regions, 61 to 75 matched nontumor lung samples and 56 PBMC samples were TCR-sequenced for both alpha and beta chains.

This clonotype is deemed medium-sized (0.01 to 0.1%). Its recognized antigen is unknown. The input lacks base qualities; no much larger clone sits a single base away. Summary of the overall study and its limitations: Additional single-cell paired TCR alpha and beta sequencing was considered necessary to confirm, at a functional level, the hypothesis that regional TCRs recognize regional mutations.

CDR1 SGHRS and CDR2 YFSETQ are derived from the germline V gene. Its CDR3 holds 14 amino acids, cysteine through phenylalanine. The kept DNA is CDR3 alone, 42 bases in frame from the first base. The V end loses 1 base and the J end loses 3 bases, and a stretch of 10 bases separates them. Library preparation was by 5' RACE. Sequencer: NextSeq 500. The TCR library protocol attached a unique molecular identifier to each TCR cDNA molecule to allow correction of PCR and sequencing errors. For the original study's pipeline: TCR identification, UMI-based error correction and CDR3 extraction were all carried out with Decombinator tools. Expanded TCRs were defined as those above a frequency of 2 per 1,000, corresponding to the top 1% of the tumor frequency distribution. Renyi diversity was calculated using the R vegan package after each repertoire was subsampled 100 times to 5,000 TCRs. CDR3 similarity networks were constructed using string-kernel similarity of amino acid triplets, with links drawn between CDR3s whose pairwise similarity was above 0.82. The raw public data were reprocessed by TCRdb itself: fastp quality trimming at Q25, MiXCR clonotype calling, in-frame beta chains only. One record per CDR3 amino acid sequence lists the most common genes and DNA. TCRdb's processing, not the authors', yielded these V and J calls. The table for this sample lists about 1,600 distinct CDR3 sequences; 5% to 6% of them were counted only once. Of the sample, roughly 22% is held by the ten largest clones.

The sample's time point, from its label and the paper: sample taken at primary tumor resection. Samples were obtained from approximately 76 patients with early-stage, untreated non-small cell lung cancer from the lung TRACERx cohort. Without any cell sorting, TCR sequencing was performed on whole RNA extracted either from tumor and nontumor lung tissue or from cryopreserved PBMC samples. Only patients with enough RNA available from two or more tumor regions were chosen for TCR sequencing. A lung pathologist reviewed the tumor and adjacent nontumor lung specimens before the specimens were selected. The sample consisted of normal lung tissue next to the tumor, taken at surgery. The chain is encoded by TRBV5-1 joined to TRBJ1-1, with TRBD1 tentatively as D gene (6 bases match). The receptor comes from a female donor with early-stage non-small cell lung cancer. In nucleotides, the sequence is TGCGCCAGCAGCTTGACAGGGAGGGACACTGAAGCTTTCTTT. Translated, it gives CASSLTGRDTEAFF.